One sample yielded the 17 T cell receptor beta chains listed below, sequenced in a study of blood T cell repertoires in COVID-19. Clones were read by immunoSEQ multiplex PCR, and TCRdb kept only the in-frame ones, dropping some. The table shows a few hundred thousand clones, with around four fifths occurring only once. The source material was peripheral blood. Source of these receptors: a woman aged 55-75 years who had recovered from COVID-19.

J is TRBJ1-5 and V is TRBV19, with a tentative D call TRBD1 (6 bases). Trimming cost V 9 bases and J 0 bases, with 15 bases left between them. Germline V gene data show CDR1 as LNHDA and CDR2 as SQIVND (reference sequence). The CDR3 runs 15 residues. The CDR3 here is CASFSGELSNQPQHF. CDR3 in DNA: TGTGCCAGCTTCTCAGGGGAACTTAGCAATCAGCCCCAGCATTTT.

There are a few counts of this clone. This chain joins TRBV7-9 and TRBJ1-2; D is unclear. CDR3 length equals 12 residues. Germline loops: CDR1 SEHNR, CDR2 FQNEAQ (reference sequence). Trimming removed 5 bases at V and 8 bases at J, with 12 bases between. CDR3 nucleotides: TGTGCCAGCAGCCGGGATTGGGTGGGCTACACCTTC. It codes for CASSRDWVGYTF.

CDR3 region: CASRSGDYGYTF. The CDR3 DNA reads as TGTGCCAGCAGGTCCGGTGACTATGGCTACACCTTC. The chain combines TRBV2 with TRBJ1-2; D not resolved. This CDR3 is built from 12 residues. CDR1 is SNHLY, CDR2 FYNNEI, per germline. V gave up 6 bases and J gave up 3 bases, with 8 bases separating them.

The chain recombines TRBV29-1 with TRBJ1-5; tentatively, D is TRBD1 (6 bases). Germline CDR1 reads SQVTM; CDR2 reads ANQGSEA. Trimming left V 6 bases short and J 3 bases short, with 9 bases between. This CDR3 has 12 residues. CDR3 amino acids: CSVGDINQPQHF. The CDR3 DNA sequence: TGCAGCGTCGGGGACATCAATCAGCCCCAGCATTTT.

The chain couples TRBV3-1 (or the pseudogene TRBV3-2) to TRBJ1-3; TRBD1 matches at 8 bases. Germline V gene data show CDR1 as LGHDT and CDR2 as YNNKEL (reference sequence). With 1 base clipped from V and 4 bases from J, the junction kept 9 bases outside the gene matches. The CDR3 runs 17 residues. The CDR3 sequence: CASSQGTGTFSGNTIYF. The CDR3 bases are TGTGCCAGCAGCCAAGGGACAGGGACTTTTTCGGGAAACACCATATATTTT.

V gene TRBV11-3 combines with J gene TRBJ2-2, with D possibly being TRBD1 (5 bases). The CDR3 length is 14 residues. Between the trimmed V and J ends, which lost 4 bases and 3 bases, there was a span of 9 bases. CDR1 and CDR2 (germline): SGHNT, YENEEA. The CDR3 is CASSSDKYTGELFF. In DNA, the CDR3 is TGTGCCAGCAGCTCGGACAAATACACCGGGGAGCTGTTTTTT.

This clone came up once. The chain recombines TRBV5-4 with TRBJ1-1; TRBD1 might be the D (6 bases). Germline V gene lookup returns CDR1 SGHNT and CDR2 YYREEE (reference sequence). V lost 8 bases and J 5 bases, leaving 13 bases between the germline ends. CDR3 length: 12 residues. The CDR3 DNA reads TGTGCCAGTTGGGGGCTGGAGACTGAAGCTTTCTTT. Its protein product is CASWGLETEAFF.

V usage is TRBV5-4 and J usage is TRBJ1-5; D gene uncertain. Trimming took off 4 bases at V and 5 bases at J, with 10 bases between the two ends. This CDR3 comprises 13 residues. The germline V gene has CDR1 SGHNT and CDR2 YYREEE (reference sequence). The CDR3 loop is CASSAGRDQPQHF. The DNA of the CDR3 is TGTGCCAGCAGCGCGGGGAGAGATCAGCCCCAGCATTTT.

This sequence joins TRBV7-9 and TRBJ2-2; TRBD1 matches 10 bases. The CDR3 has 15 residues. The V gene's germline CDR1 is SEHNR and CDR2 FQNEAQ (reference sequence). V lost 5 bases to trimming and J lost 4 bases; unmatched junction nucleotides: 4. DNA of the CDR3: TGTGCCAGCAGCACGACAGGGGGCGTCACCGGGGAGCTGTTTTTT. This encodes CASSTTGGVTGELFF. Full variable domain (outside the CDR3, taken from reference TRBV7-9 and TRBJ2-2): DTGVSQNPRHKITKRGQNVTFRCDPISEHNRLYWYRQTLGQGPEFLTYFQNEAQLEKSRLLSDRFSAERPKGSFSTLEIQRTEQGDSAMYLCASSTTGGVTGELFFGEGSRLTVL.

The chain is built from TRBV18 and TRBJ1-2; D is uncertain. Germline V gene lookup returns CDR1 KGHSH and CDR2 LQKENI. V shed 1 base and J shed 2 bases, with 11 bases lying between them. This CDR3 spans 15 amino acids. CDR3 coding DNA: TGTGCCAGCTCACCACTCCCCGGACTCAACTATGGCTACACCTTC. Its translation is CASSPLPGLNYGYTF.

This clone has more than one count but fewer than ten. The J gene is TRBJ1-3, the V gene TRBV15, with a tentative D call TRBD1 (6 bases). CDR3 length equals 16 residues. V was shortened by 10 bases and J by 4 bases, with 23 bases between the two germline ends. Germline V CDR1 and CDR2: LNHNV, YYDKDF (reference sequence). CDR3 sequence (DNA): TGTGCCAAGATCATCCGACAGGTTCGTAACGGAAACACCATATATTTT. Translated, it gives CAKIIRQVRNGNTIYF.

This chain connects TRBV18 to TRBJ1-2; D perhaps matches TRBD1 (6 bases). This CDR3 region has 15 residues. V was shortened by 2 bases and J by 6 bases, with 16 bases between the two germline ends. Per the germline V gene, CDR1 is KGHSH and CDR2 is LQKENI. CDR3 DNA sequence: TGTGCCAGCTCACCATCGACAGGAGTAGAAAATGGCTACACCTTC. Its translation: CASSPSTGVENGYTF.

This chain connects TRBV7-9 to TRBJ1-4; TRBD1 might be the D (6 bases). The CDR3 extends over 14 amino acids. Germline CDR1 is SEHNR and CDR2 is FQNEAQ (reference sequence). V lost 1 base and J 6 bases, leaving 9 bases between the germline ends. DNA for the CDR3: TGTGCCAGCAGCTTAGGGGGACAAGATGAAAAACTGTTTTTT. Translating gives CASSLGGQDEKLFF.

V usage is TRBV9 and J usage is TRBJ2-5, with D maybe TRBD2 (6 bases). Germline CDR1 reads SGDLS; CDR2 reads YYNGEE. Trimming left V 3 bases short and J 5 bases short, with 11 bases between. The CDR3 sequence is 13 residues long. This CDR3 is CASSGGVWETQYF. As DNA, the CDR3 is TGTGCCAGCAGCGGGGGGGTCTGGGAGACCCAGTACTTC.

The CDR3 is CASSGSRGLGTDTQYF. CDR3 coding DNA: TGTGCCAGCAGCGGAAGCAGGGGGCTTGGCACAGATACGCAGTATTTT. The gene calls are TRBV7-9 and TRBJ2-3; 8 nucleotides align to TRBD1. The V segment lost 5 bases and the J segment 1 base; nucleotides outside the gene matches: 8. CDR3 length: 16 amino acids. Germline V gene data show CDR1 as SEHNR and CDR2 as FQNEAQ (reference sequence). Full variable domain (missing parts from reference TRBV7-9 and TRBJ2-3): DTGVSQNPRHKITKRGQNVTFRCDPISEHNRLYWYRQTLGQGPEFLTYFQNEAQLEKSRLLSDRFSAERPKGSFSTLEIQRTEQGDSAMYLCASSGSRGLGTDTQYFGPGTRLTVL.

The chain links TRBV5-1 to TRBJ1-3; 8 positions agree with TRBD1. V lost 1 base to trimming and J lost 2 bases; unmatched junction nucleotides: 2. CDR3 length: 15 residues. Germline assignment: CDR1 SGHRS and CDR2 YFSETQ. CDR3 in DNA: TGCGCCAGCAGCTTGACAGGGGGAACTGGAAACACCATATATTTT. It translates to CASSLTGGTGNTIYF.

This chain links TRBV11-2 with TRBJ1-4, with D perhaps TRBD1 (6 bases). CDR3 length equals 12 residues. Trimming removed 3 bases at V and 8 bases at J, with 7 bases between. Germline values: CDR1 SGHAT, CDR2 FQNNGV. CDR3 sequence: CASSFQGEKLFF. The DNA of the CDR3 is TGTGCCAGCAGCTTCCAGGGGGAAAAACTGTTTTTT.